These T cell receptor beta chains were read from a single sample in a study of shared clonotypes between healthy human individuals. TCRdb's copy holds only in-frame clones and misses some; the assay was immunoSEQ multiplex PCR. The table shows some 1.5 million clones, with roughly 95% occurring only once. Material: naive CD4+ T cells sorted from blood. The receptors shown here come from a young man in good health. Each CDR3 is given with its conserved first and last residue.

j_call v_call cdr3_aa
TRBJ2-7 TRBV6-5 CASSSHPGEQYF
TRBJ2-7 TRBV30 CAWSVVSRYEQYF
TRBJ2-3 TRBV10-3 CAISRLPDSQSTDTQYF
TRBJ2-2 TRBV12-2 CASRLASREEVGELFF
TRBJ1-5 TRBV6-5 CASSGHQPQHF
TRBJ2-3 TRBV19 CASSILGAGRTDTQYF
TRBJ2-1 TRBV7-7 CASSLSRETAYNEQFF
TRBJ2-2 TRBV18 CASSLLTDPNTGELFF
TRBJ2-3 TRBV28 CASSLSSGAHTQYF
TRBJ2-5 TRBV5-4 CASSSRQGSETQYF
TRBJ2-1 TRBV2 CASSAREGQFF
TRBJ2-2 TRBV21-1 CASSSPVRGYTGELFF